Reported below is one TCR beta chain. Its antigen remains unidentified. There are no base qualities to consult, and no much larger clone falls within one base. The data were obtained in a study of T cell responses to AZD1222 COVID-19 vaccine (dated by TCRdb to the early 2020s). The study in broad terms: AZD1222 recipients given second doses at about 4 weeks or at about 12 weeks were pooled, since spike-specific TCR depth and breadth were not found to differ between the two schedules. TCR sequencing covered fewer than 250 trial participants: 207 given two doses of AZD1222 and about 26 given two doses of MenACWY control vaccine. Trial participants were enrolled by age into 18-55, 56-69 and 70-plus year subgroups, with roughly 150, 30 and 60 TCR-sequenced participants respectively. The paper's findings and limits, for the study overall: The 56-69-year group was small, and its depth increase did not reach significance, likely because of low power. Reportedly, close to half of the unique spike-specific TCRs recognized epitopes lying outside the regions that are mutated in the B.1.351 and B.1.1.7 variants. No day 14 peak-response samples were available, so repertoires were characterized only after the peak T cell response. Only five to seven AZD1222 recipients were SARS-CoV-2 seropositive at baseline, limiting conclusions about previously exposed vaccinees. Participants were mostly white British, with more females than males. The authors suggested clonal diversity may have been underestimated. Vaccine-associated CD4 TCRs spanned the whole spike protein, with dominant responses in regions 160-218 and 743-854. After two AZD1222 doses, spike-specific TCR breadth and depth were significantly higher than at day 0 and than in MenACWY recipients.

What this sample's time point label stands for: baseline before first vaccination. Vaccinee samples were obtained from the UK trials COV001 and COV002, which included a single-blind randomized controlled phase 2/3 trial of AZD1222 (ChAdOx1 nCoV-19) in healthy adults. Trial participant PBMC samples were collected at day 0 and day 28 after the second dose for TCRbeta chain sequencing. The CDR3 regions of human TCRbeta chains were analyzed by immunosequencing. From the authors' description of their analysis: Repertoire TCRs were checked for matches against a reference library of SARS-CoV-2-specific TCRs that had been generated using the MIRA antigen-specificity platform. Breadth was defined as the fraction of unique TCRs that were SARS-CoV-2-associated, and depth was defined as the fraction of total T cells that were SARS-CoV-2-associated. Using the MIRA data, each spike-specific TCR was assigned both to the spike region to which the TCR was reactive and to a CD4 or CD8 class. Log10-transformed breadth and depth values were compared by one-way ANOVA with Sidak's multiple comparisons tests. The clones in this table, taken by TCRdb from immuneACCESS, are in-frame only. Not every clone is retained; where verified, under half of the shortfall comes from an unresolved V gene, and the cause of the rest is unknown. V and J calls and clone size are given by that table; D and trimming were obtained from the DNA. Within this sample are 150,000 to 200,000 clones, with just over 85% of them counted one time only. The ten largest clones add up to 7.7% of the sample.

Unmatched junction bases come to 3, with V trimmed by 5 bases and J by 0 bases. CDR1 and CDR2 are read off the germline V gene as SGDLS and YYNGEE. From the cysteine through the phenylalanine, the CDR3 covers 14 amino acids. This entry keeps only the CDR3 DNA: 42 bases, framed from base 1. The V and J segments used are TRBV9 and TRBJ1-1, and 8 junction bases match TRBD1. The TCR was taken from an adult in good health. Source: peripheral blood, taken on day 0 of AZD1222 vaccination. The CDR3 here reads CASSRTGLNTEAFF. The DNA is TGTGCCAGCAGTCGGACAGGGTTGAACACTGAAGCTTTCTTT.